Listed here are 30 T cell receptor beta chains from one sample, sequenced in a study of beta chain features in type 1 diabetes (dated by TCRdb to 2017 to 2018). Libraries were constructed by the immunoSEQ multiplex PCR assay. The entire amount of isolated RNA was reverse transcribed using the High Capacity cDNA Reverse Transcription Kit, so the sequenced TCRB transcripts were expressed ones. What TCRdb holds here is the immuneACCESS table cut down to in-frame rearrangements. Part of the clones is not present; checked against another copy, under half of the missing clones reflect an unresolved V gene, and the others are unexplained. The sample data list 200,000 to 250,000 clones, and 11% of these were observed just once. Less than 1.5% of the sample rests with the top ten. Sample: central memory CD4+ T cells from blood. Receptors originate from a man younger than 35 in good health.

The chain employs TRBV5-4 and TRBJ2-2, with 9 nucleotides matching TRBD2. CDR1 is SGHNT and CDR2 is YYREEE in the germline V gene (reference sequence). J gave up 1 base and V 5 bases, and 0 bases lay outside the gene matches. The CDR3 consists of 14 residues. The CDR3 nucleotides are TGTGCCAGCAGGACTAGCGGGAACACCGGGGAGCTGTTTTTT. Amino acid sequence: CASRTSGNTGELFF.

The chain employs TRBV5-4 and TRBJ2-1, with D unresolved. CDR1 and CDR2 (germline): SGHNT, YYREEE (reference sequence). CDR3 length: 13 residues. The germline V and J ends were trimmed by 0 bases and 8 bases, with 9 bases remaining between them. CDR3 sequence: CASSLVPADEQFF. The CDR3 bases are TGTGCCAGCAGCTTGGTCCCCGCCGATGAGCAGTTCTTC.

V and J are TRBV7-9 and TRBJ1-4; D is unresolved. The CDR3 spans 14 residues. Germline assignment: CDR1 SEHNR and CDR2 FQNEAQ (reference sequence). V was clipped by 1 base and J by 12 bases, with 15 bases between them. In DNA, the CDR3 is TGTGCCAGCAGCTTAGAAGGCGTCCGGGCGGAACTGTTTTTT. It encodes CASSLEGVRAELFF.

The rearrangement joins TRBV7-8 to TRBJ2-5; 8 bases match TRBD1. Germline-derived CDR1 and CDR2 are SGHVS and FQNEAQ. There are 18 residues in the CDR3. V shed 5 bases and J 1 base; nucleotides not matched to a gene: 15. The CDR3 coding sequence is TGTGCCAGCAGCCGCCCTGGAGGAGACAGGGGCGTCCAAGAGACCCAGTACTTC. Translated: CASSRPGGDRGVQETQYF.

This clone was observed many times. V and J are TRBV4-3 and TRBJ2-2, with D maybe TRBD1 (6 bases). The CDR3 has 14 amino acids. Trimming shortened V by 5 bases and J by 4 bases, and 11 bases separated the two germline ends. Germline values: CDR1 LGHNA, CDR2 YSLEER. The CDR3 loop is CASSRTGRTGELFF. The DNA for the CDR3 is TGCGCCAGCAGCAGAACAGGGCGCACCGGGGAGCTGTTTTTT.

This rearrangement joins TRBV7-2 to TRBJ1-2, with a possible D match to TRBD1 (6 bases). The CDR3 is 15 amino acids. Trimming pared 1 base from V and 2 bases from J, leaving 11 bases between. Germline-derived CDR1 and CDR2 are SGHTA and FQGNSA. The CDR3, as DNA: TGTGCCAGCAGCTTAGGCGGGACACCCAACTATGGCTACACCTTC. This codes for CASSLGGTPNYGYTF.

This CDR3 is CASSFGGPHTDTQYF. The CDR3 nucleotides are TGTGCCAGCAGCTTCGGCGGGCCCCACACAGATACGCAGTATTTT. The chain uses TRBV7-2 and TRBJ2-3, with D possibly matching TRBD2 (5 bases). V lost 3 bases, J lost 2 bases, and 12 bases lay in between. The CDR3 is 15 residues long. CDR1 is SGHTA and CDR2 is FQGNSA in the germline V gene.

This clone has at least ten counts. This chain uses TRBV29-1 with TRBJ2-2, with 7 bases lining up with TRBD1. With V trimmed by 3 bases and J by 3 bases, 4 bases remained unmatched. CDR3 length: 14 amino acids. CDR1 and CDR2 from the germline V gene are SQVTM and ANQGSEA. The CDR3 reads CSVERTGYTGELFF. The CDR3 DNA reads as TGCAGCGTTGAGAGGACAGGCTACACCGGGGAGCTGTTTTTT.

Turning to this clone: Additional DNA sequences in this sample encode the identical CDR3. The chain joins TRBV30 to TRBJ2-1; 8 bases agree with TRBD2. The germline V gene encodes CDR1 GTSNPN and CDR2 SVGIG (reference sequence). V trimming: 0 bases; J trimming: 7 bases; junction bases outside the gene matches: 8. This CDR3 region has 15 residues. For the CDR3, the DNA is TGTGCCTGGAGTGTACACGGGAGGGCCGGTAATGAGCAGTTCTTC. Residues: CAWSVHGRAGNEQFF.

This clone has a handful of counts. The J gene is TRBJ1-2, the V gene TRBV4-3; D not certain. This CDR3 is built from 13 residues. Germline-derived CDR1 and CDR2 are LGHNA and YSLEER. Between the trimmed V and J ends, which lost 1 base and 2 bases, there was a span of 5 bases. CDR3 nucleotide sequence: TGCGCCAGCAGCCAAGCTAACAACTATGGCTACACCTTC. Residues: CASSQANNYGYTF.

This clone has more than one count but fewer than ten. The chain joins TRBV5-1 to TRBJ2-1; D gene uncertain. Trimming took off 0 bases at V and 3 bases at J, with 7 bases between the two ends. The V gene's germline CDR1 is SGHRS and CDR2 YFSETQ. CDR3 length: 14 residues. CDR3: CASSLVSDYNEQFF. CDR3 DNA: TGCGCCAGCAGCTTGGTTTCGGACTACAATGAGCAGTTCTTC.

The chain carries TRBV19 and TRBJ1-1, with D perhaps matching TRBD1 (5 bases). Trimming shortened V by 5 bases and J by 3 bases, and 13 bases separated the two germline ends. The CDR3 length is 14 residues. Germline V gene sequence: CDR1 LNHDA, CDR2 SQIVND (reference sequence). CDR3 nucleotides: TGTGCCAGTAGTCTTAGGGGTGGGGACACTGAAGCTTTCTTT. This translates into CASSLRGGDTEAFF.

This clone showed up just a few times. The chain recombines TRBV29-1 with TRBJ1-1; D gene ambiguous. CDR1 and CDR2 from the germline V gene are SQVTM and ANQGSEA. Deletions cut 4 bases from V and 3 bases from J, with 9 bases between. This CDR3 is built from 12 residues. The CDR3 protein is CSVGYGDTEAFF. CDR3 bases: TGCAGCGTTGGATACGGGGACACTGAAGCTTTCTTT.

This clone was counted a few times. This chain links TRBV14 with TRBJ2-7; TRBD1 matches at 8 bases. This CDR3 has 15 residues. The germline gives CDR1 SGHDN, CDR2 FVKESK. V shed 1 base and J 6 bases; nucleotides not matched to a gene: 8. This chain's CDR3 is CASSQGDGTGTEQYF. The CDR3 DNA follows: TGTGCCAGCAGCCAAGGAGATGGGACAGGAACCGAGCAGTACTTC. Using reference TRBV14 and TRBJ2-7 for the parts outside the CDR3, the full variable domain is EAGVTQFPSHSVIEKGQTVTLRCDPISGHDNLYWYRRVMGKEIKFLLHFVKESKQDESGMPNNRFLAERTGGTYSTLKVQPAELEDSGVYFCASSQGDGTGTEQYFGPGTRLTVT.

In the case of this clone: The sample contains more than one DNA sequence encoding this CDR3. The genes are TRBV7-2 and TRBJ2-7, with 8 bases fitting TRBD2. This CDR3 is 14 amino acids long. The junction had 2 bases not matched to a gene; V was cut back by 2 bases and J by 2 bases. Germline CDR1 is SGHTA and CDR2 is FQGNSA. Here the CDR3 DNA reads TGTGCCAGCAGCTTAACTAGCGGTGCCTACGAGCAGTACTTC. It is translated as CASSLTSGAYEQYF.

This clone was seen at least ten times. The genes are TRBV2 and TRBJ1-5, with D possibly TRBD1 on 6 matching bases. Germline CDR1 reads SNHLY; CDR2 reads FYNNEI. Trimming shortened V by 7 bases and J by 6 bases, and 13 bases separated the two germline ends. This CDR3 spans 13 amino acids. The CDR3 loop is CASTLGGGQPQHF. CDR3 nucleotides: TGTGCCAGCACCCTTGGAGGGGGTCAGCCCCAGCATTTT. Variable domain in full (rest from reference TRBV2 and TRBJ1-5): EPEVTQTPSHQVTQMGQEVILRCVPISNHLYFYWYRQILGQKVEFLVSFYNNEISEKSEIFDDQFSVERPDGSNFTLKIRSTKLEDSAMYFCASTLGGGQPQHFGDGTRLSIL.

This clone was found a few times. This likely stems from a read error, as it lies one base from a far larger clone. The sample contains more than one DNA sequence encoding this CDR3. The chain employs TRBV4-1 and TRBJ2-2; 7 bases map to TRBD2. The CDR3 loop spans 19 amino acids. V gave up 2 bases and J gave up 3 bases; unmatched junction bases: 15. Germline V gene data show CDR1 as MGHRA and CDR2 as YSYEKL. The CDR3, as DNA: TGCGCCAGCAGCCAACCCCGTTTACTCGCGGGAGATGACACCGGGGAGCTGTTTTTT. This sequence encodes CASSQPRLLAGDDTGELFF.

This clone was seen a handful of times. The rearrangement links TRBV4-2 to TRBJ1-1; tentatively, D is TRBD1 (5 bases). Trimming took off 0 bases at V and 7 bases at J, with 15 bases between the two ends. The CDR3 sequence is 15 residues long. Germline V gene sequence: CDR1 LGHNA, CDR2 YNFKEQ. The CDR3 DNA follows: TGTGCCAGCAGCCAAGATCGACAGCGGGGCCTTGAAGCTTTCTTT. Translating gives CASSQDRQRGLEAFF.

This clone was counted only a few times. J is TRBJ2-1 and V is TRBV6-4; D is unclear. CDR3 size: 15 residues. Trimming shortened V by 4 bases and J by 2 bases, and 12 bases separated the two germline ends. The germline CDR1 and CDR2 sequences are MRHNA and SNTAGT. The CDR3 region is CASSVEDATYNEQFF. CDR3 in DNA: TGTGCCAGCAGTGTCGAAGACGCGACCTACAATGAGCAGTTCTTC.

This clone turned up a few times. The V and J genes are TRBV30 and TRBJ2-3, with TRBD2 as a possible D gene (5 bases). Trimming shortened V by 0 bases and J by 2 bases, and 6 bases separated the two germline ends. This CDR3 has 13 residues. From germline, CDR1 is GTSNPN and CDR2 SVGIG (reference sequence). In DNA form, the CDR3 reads TGTGCCTGGAGTGTAGCGGCCACAGATACGCAGTATTTT. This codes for CAWSVAATDTQYF.

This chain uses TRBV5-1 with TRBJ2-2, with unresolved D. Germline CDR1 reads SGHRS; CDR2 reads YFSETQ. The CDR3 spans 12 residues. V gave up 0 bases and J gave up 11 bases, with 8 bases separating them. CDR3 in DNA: TGCGCCAGCAGCTTGGCGCCTAGAGAGCTGTTTTTT. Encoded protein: CASSLAPRELFF.

CDR3 residues: CASSQVKTGTGSYEQYF. CDR3 DNA sequence: TGCGCCAGCAGCCAAGTGAAGACTGGGACAGGATCTTACGAGCAGTACTTC. This chain uses TRBV4-3 with TRBJ2-7; TRBD1 aligns across 8 bases. CDR3 length equals 17 residues. Germline V gives CDR1 LGHNA, CDR2 YSLEER. J was trimmed by 4 bases and V by 1 base; bases with no gene match: 12.

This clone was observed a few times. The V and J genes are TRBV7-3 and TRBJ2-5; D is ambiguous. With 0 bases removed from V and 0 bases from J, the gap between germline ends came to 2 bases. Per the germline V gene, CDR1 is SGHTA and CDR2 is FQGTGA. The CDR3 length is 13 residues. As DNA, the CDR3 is TGTGCCAGCAGCTTAACTAACCAAGAGACCCAGTACTTC. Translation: CASSLTNQETQYF.

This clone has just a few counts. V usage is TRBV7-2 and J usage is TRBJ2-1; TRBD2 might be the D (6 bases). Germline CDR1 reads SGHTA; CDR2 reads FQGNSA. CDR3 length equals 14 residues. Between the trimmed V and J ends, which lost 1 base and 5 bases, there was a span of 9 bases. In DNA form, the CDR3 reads TGTGCCAGCAGCTTAGGACTAGAGGACAATGAGCAGTTCTTC. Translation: CASSLGLEDNEQFF.

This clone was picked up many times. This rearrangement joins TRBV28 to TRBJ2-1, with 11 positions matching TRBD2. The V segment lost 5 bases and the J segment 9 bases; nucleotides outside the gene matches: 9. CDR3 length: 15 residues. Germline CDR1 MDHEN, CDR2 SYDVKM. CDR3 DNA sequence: TGTGCCAGCAGTACCACTAGCGGGAGCTGGGGTGAGCAGTTCTTC. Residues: CASSTTSGSWGEQFF.

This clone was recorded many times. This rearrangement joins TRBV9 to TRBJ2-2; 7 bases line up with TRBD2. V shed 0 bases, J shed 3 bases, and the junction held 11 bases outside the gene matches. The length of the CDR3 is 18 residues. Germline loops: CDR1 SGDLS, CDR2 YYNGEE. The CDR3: CASSVGSLASGYTGELFF. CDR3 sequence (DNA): TGTGCCAGCAGCGTAGGGTCCCTGGCTAGCGGTTACACCGGGGAGCTGTTTTTT.

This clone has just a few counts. The CDR3 DNA follows: TGTGCCAGCATGGGGACTAGCGGTTTTTACAATGAGCAGTTCTTC. It codes for CASMGTSGFYNEQFF. This chain connects TRBV6-5 to TRBJ2-1; 11 nucleotides match TRBD2. CDR3 size: 15 residues. With 7 bases clipped from V and 4 bases from J, the junction kept 6 bases outside the gene matches. CDR1 is MNHEY and CDR2 is SVGAGI in the germline V gene.

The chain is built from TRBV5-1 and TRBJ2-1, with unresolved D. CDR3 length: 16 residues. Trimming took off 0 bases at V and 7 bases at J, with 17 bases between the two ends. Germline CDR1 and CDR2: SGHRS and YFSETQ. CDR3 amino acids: CASSLGASSLGNEQFF. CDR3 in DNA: TGCGCCAGCAGCTTGGGGGCAAGCTCCCTAGGGAATGAGCAGTTCTTC.

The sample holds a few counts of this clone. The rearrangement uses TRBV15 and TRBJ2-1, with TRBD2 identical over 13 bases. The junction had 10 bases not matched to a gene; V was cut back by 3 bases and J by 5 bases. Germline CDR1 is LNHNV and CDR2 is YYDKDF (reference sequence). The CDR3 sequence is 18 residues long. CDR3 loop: CATSRDGLAGVGNNEQFF. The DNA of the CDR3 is TGTGCCACCAGCAGGGACGGACTAGCGGGAGTAGGGAACAATGAGCAGTTCTTC.

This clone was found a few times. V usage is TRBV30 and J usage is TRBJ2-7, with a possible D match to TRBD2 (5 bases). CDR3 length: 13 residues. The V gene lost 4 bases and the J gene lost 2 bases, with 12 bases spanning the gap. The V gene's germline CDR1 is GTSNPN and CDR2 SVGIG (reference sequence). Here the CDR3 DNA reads TGTGCCTGGATGTCAAGAGGGACCTACGAGCAGTACTTC. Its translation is CAWMSRGTYEQYF.